The 6 T cell receptor beta chains given below trace back to one sample, sequenced in a study of blood T cell repertoires in COVID-19. Sequencing used immunoSEQ multiplex PCR; TCRdb keeps in-frame clones, though not all of them. Of 80,000 to 95,000 clones listed, more than 70% are singletons. Sequencing was carried out using peripheral blood. All receptors come from a woman aged 80 or over in a cohort sampled during active or convalescent COVID-19.

This clone was seen repeatedly, ten times or more. This rearrangement joins TRBV5-1 to TRBJ1-4; D is possibly TRBD1 (6 bases). This CDR3 comprises 14 residues. V lost 1 base, J lost 8 bases, and 12 bases lay in between. Germline V gene sequence: CDR1 SGHRS, CDR2 YFSETQ. CDR3 nucleotide sequence: TGCGCCAGCAGCTTGTCAGGGGAGAGCGAAAAACTGTTTTTT. Translating it yields CASSLSGESEKLFF.

The chain combines TRBV3-1 (or the pseudogene TRBV3-2) with TRBJ2-3; 8 bases align to TRBD2. Germline loops: CDR1 LGHDT, CDR2 YNNKEL (reference sequence). The V and J ends lost 6 bases and 4 bases, in that order; junction bases with no gene match: 6. The CDR3 loop spans 14 amino acids. The CDR3 nucleotides read TGTGCCAGCAGTCAGGGAGCGGGAGCAGATACGCAGTATTTT. Translated, it gives CASSQGAGADTQYF.

This clone was recorded a few times. The V call is TRBV7-8, the J call TRBJ1-3; unclear D gene. The CDR3 is 17 residues long. Germline CDR1 reads SGHVS; CDR2 reads FQNEAQ. V lost 1 base, J lost 1 base, and 14 bases lay in between. CDR3 residues: CASSLGRTGSSGNTIYF. The CDR3 DNA reads as TGTGCCAGCAGCTTAGGGCGAACGGGGAGTTCTGGAAACACCATATATTTT.

J is TRBJ2-4 and V is TRBV2; D possibly corresponds to TRBD2 (6 bases). Germline V CDR1 and CDR2: SNHLY, FYNNEI. The CDR3 covers 16 residues. V was shortened by 3 bases and J by 3 bases, with 15 bases between the two germline ends. The CDR3 sequence is CASSEAAGRLKNIQYF. CDR3 sequence (DNA): TGTGCCAGCAGTGAGGCGGCCGGGAGACTCAAAAACATTCAGTACTTC.

The chain recombines TRBV21-1 with TRBJ2-1; TRBD2, as called in the table, went unchecked against the DNA. TRBV21-1 is flagged as a pseudogene. The CDR3 contains 16 residues. CDR3 loop: CASSNATSGTYNEQFF. The CDR3 coding sequence is TGTGCCAGCAGCAACGCCACTAGCGGAACCTACAATGAGCAGTTCTTC.

The rearrangement uses TRBV11-2 and TRBJ1-2; the match to TRBD1 covers 8 bases. V shed 4 bases, J shed 1 base, and the junction held 11 bases outside the gene matches. Germline V gene lookup returns CDR1 SGHAT and CDR2 FQNNGV. The CDR3 runs to 17 residues. CDR3 DNA: TGTGCCAGCAGCTCGCCGGACAGGGCCCTATTTAACTATGGCTACACCTTC. It translates to CASSSPDRALFNYGYTF.